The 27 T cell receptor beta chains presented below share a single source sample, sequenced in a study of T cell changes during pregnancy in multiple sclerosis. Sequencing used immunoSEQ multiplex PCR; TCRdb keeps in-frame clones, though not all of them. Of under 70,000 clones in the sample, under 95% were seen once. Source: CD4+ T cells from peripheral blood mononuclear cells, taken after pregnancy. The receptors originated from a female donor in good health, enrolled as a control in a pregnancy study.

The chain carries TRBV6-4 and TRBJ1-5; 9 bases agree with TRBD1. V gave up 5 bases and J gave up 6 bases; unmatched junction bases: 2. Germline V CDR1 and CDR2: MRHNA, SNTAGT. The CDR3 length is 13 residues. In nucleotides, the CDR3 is TGTGCCAGCAGTCCGGACAGGGGTCAGCCCCAGCATTTT. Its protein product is CASSPDRGQPQHF.

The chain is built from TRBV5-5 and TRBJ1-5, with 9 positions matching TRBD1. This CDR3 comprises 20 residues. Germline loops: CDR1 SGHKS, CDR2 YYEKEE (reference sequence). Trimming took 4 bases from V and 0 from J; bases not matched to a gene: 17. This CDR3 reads CASSPRPRDRELYSNQPQHF. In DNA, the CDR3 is TGTGCCAGCAGCCCAAGACCCCGGGACAGGGAACTCTATAGCAATCAGCCCCAGCATTTT.

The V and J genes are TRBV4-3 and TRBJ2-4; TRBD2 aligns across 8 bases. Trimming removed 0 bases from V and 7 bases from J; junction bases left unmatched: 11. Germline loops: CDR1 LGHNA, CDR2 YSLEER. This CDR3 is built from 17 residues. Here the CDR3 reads CASSQDPPGGVQNIQYF. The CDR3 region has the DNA TGCGCCAGCAGCCAAGACCCGCCGGGAGGGGTTCAGAACATTCAGTACTTC.

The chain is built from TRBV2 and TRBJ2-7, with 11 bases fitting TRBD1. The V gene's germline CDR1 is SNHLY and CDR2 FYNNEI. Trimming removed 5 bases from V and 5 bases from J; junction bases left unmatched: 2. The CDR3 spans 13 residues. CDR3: CASSMDRGHEQYF. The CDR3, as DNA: TGTGCCAGCAGTATGGACAGGGGGCACGAGCAGTACTTC.

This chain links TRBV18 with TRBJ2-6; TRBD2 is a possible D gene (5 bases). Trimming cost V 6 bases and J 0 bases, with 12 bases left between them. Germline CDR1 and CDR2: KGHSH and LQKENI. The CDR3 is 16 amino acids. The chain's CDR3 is CASSLIGDSGANVLTF. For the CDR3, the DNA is TGTGCCAGCTCGCTCATCGGGGACTCTGGGGCCAACGTCCTGACTTTC.

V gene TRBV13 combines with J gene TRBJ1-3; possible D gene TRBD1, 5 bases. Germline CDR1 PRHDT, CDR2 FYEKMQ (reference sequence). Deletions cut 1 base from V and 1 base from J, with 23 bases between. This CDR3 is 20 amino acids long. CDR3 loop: CASSLEGLNLFGDSGNTIYF. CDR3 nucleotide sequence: TGTGCCAGCAGCTTAGAGGGACTTAATCTATTCGGGGATTCTGGAAACACCATATATTTT. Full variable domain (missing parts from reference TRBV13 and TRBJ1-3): AAGVIQSPRHLIKEKRETATLKCYPIPRHDTVYWYQQGPGQDPQFLISFYEKMQSDKGSIPDRFSAQQFSDYHSELNMSSLELGDSALYFCASSLEGLNLFGDSGNTIYFGEGSWLTVV.

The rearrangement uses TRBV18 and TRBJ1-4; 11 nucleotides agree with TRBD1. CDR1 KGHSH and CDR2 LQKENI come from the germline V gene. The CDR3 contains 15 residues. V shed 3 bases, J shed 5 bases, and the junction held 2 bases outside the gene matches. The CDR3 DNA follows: TGTGCCAGCTCACCCAGGACAGGGGGCAATGAAAAACTGTTTTTT. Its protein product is CASSPRTGGNEKLFF.

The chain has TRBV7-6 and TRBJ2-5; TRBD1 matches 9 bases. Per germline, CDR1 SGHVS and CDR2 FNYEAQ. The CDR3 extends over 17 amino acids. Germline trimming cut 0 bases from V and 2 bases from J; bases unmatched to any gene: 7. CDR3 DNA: TGTGCCAGCAGCTTAGCGGGGACAGGGACAAAGCAAGAGACCCAGTACTTC. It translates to CASSLAGTGTKQETQYF.

This CDR3 reads CASSPSGGARNIQYF. The CDR3 coding sequence is TGCGCCAGCAGCCCTAGCGGGGGGGCCCGAAACATTCAGTACTTC. This chain connects TRBV5-1 to TRBJ2-4; 12 bases fit TRBD2. Germline CDR1 is SGHRS and CDR2 is YFSETQ. The J segment lost 6 bases and the V segment lost 4 bases, leaving 5 bases of the junction unmatched. The CDR3 length is 15 residues.

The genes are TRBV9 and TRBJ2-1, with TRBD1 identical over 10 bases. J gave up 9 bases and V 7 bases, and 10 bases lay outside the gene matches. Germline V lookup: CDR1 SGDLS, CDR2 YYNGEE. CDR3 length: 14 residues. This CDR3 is CASAGQGTLGEQFF. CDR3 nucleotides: TGTGCCAGCGCGGGACAGGGGACATTGGGTGAGCAGTTCTTC.

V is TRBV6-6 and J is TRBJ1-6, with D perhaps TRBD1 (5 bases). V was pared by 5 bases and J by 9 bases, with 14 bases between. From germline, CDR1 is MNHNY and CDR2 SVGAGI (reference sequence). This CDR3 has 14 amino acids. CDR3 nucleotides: TGTGCCAGCAGTGCTGGACACCATATTTCACCCCTCCACTTT. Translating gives CASSAGHHISPLHF.

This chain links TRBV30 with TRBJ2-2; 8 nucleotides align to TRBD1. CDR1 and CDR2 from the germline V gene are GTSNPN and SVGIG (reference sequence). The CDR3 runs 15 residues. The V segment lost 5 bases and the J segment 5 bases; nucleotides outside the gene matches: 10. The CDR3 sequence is CAWLGQGRKTGELFF. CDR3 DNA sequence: TGTGCCTGGCTAGGACAGGGAAGGAAAACCGGGGAGCTGTTTTTT.

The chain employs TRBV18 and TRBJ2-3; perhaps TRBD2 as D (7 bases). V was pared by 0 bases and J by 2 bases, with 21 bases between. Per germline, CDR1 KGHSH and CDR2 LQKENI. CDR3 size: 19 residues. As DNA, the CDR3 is TGTGCCAGCTCACCACCGTTAGGCGGGGGCCAAACCTTCACAGATACGCAGTATTTT. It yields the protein CASSPPLGGGQTFTDTQYF. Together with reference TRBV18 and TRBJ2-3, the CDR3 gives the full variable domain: NAGVMQNPRHLVRRRGQEARLRCSPMKGHSHVYWYRQLPEEGLKFMVYLQKENIIDESGMPKERFSAEFPKEGPSILRIQQVVRGDSAAYFCASSPPLGGGQTFTDTQYFGPGTRLTVL.

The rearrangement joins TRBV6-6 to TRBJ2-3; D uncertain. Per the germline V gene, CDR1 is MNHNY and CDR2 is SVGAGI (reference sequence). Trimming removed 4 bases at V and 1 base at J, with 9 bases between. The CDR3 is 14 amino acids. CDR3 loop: CASSFVPGTDTQYF. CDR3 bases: TGTGCCAGCAGTTTTGTCCCGGGCACAGATACGCAGTATTTT.

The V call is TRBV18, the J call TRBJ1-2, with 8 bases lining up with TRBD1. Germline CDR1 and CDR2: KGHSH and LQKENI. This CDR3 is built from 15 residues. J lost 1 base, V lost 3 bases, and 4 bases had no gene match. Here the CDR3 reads CASSPETGVNYGYTF. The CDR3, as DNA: TGTGCCAGCTCACCCGAGACAGGGGTTAACTATGGCTACACCTTC.

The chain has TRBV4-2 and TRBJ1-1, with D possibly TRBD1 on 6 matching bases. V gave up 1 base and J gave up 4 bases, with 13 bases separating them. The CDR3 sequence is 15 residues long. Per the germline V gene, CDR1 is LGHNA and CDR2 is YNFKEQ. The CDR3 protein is CASSQAGTRGTEAFF. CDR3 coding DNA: TGTGCCAGCAGCCAAGCCGGGACAAGGGGCACTGAAGCTTTCTTT.

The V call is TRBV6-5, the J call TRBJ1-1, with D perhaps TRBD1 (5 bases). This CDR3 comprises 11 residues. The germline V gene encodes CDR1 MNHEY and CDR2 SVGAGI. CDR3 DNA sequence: TGTGGGTCGGGCAGGACAACTGAAGCTTTCTTT. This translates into CGSGRTTEAFF.

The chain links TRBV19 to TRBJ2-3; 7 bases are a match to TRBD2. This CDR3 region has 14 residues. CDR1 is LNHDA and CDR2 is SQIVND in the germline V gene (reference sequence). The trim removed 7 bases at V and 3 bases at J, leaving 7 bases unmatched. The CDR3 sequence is CASTPGGRTDTQYF. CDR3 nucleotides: TGTGCCAGTACCCCCGGGGGGAGAACAGATACGCAGTATTTT.

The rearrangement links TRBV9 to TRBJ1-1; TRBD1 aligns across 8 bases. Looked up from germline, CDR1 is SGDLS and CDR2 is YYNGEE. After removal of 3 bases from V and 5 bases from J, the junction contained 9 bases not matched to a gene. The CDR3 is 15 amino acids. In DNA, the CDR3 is TGTGCCAGCAGCGCGAGTACAGGGGGACGGACTGAAGCTTTCTTT. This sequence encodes CASSASTGGRTEAFF.

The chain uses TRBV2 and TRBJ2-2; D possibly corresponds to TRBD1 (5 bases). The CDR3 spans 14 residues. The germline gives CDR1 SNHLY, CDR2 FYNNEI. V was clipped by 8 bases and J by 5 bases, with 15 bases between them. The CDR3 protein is CASHLQGETGELFF. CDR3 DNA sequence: TGTGCCAGCCATTTGCAGGGCGAAACCGGGGAGCTGTTTTTT.

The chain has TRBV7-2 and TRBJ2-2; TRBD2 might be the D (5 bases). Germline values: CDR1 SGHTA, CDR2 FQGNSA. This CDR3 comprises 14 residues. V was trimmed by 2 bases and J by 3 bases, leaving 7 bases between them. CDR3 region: CASSLMGDTGELFF. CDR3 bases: TGTGCCAGCAGCTTAATGGGAGACACCGGGGAGCTGTTTTTT.

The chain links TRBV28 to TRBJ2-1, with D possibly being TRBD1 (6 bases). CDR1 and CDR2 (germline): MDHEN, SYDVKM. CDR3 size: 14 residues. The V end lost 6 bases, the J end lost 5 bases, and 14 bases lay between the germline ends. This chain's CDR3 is CASRTRGTHNEQFF. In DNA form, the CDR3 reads TGTGCCAGCAGGACCAGGGGAACACACAATGAGCAGTTCTTC.

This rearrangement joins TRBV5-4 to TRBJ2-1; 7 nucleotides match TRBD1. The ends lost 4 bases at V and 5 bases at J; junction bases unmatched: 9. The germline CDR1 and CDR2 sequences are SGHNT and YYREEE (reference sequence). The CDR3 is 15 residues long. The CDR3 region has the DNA TGTGCCAGCAGCCCACAGGGGATTCAAGACAATGAGCAGTTCTTC. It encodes CASSPQGIQDNEQFF.

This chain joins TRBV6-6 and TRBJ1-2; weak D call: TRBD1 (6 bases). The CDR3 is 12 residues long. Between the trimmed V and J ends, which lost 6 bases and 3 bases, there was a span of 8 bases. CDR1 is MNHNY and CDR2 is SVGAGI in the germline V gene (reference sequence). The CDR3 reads CASRQGDYGYTF. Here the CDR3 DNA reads TGTGCCAGCAGACAGGGCGACTATGGCTACACCTTC.

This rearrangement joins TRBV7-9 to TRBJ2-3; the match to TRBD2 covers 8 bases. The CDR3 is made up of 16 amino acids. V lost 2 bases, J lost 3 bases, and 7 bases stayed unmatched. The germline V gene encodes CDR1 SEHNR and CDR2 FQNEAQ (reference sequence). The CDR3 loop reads CASSLNIGGATDTQYF. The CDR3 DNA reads TGTGCCAGCAGCTTAAATATCGGGGGGGCGACAGATACGCAGTATTTT.

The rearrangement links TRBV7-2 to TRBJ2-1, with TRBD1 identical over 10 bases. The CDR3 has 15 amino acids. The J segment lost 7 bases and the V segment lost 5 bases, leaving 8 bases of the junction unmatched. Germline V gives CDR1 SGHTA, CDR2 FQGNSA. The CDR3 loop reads CASSLVMGQGNEQFF. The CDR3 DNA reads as TGTGCCAGCAGCCTCGTTATGGGACAGGGGAATGAGCAGTTCTTC.

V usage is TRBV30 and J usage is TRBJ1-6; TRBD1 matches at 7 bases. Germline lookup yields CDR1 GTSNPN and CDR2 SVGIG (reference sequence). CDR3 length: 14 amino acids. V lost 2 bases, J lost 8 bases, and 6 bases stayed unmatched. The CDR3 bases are TGTGCCTGGAGTCCGAACAGGGGTCATTCACCCCTCCACTTT. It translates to CAWSPNRGHSPLHF.